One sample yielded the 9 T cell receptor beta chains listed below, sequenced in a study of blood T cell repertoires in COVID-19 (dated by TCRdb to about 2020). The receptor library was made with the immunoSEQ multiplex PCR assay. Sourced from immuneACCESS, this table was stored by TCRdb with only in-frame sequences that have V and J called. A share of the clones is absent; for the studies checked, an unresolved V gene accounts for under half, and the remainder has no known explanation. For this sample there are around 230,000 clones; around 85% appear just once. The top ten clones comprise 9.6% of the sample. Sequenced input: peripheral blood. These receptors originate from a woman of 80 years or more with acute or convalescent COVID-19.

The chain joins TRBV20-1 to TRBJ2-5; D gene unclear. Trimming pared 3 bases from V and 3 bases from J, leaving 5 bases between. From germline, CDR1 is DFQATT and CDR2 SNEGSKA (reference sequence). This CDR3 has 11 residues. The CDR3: CSASSEETQYF. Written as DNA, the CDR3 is TGCAGTGCTAGTTCGGAAGAGACCCAGTACTTC.

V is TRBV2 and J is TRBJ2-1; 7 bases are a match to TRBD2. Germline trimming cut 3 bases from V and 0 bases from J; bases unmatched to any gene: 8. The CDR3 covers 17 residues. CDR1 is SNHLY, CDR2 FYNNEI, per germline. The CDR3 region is CASSEGEGRASYNEQFF. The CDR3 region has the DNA TGTGCCAGCAGTGAGGGGGAGGGCAGAGCCTCCTACAATGAGCAGTTCTTC. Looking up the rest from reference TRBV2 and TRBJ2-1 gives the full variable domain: EPEVTQTPSHQVTQMGQEVILRCVPISNHLYFYWYRQILGQKVEFLVSFYNNEISEKSEIFDDQFSVERPDGSNFTLKIRSTKLEDSAMYFCASSEGEGRASYNEQFFGPGTRLTVL.

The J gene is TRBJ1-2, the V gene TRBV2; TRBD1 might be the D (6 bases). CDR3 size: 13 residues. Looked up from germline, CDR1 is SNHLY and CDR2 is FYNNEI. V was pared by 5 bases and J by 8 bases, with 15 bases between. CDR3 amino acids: CASSYNRVIGYTF. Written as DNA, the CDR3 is TGTGCCAGCAGTTACAACAGGGTGATCGGCTACACCTTC.

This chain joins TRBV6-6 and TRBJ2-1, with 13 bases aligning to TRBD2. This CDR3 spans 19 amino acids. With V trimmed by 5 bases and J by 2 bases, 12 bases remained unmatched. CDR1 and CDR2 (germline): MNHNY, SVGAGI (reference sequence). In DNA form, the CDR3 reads TGTGCCAGCAGTCAAACTAGCGGGGGGGCCGTAGGGACCTACAATGAGCAGTTCTTC. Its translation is CASSQTSGGAVGTYNEQFF.

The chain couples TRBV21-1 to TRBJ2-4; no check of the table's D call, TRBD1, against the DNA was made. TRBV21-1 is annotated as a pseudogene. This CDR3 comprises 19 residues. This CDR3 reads CASSKKDRDIPPAKNIQYF. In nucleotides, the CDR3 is TGTGCCAGCAGCAAAAAGGACAGGGATATACCACCGGCCAAAAACATTCAGTACTTC.

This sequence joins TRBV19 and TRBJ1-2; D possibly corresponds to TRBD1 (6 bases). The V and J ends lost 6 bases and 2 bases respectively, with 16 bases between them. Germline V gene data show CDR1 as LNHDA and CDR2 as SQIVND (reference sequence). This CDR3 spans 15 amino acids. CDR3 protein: CASRFRAGANYGYTF. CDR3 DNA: TGTGCCAGTAGATTCAGGGCGGGGGCCAACTATGGCTACACCTTC.

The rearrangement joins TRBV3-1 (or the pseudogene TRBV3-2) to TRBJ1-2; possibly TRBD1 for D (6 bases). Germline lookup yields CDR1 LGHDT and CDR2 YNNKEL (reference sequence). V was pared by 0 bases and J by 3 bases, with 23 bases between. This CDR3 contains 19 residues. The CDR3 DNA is TGTGCCAGCAGCCAAGATTGGGGAAGGGACCGGGGGGCCCACTATGGCTACACCTTC. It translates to CASSQDWGRDRGAHYGYTF.

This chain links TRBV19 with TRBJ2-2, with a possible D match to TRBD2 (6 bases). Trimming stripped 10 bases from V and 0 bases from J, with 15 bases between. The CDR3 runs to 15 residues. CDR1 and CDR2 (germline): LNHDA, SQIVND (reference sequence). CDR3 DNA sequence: TGTGCCACCCAGGTCGGAGGGGCGAACACCGGGGAGCTGTTTTTT. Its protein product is CATQVGGANTGELFF.

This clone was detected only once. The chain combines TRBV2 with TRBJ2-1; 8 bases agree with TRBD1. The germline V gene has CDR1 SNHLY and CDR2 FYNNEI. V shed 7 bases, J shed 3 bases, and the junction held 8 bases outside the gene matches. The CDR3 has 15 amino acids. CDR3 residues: CASILGQGIYNEQFF. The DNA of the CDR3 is TGTGCCAGCATCCTCGGACAGGGAATCTACAATGAGCAGTTCTTC.